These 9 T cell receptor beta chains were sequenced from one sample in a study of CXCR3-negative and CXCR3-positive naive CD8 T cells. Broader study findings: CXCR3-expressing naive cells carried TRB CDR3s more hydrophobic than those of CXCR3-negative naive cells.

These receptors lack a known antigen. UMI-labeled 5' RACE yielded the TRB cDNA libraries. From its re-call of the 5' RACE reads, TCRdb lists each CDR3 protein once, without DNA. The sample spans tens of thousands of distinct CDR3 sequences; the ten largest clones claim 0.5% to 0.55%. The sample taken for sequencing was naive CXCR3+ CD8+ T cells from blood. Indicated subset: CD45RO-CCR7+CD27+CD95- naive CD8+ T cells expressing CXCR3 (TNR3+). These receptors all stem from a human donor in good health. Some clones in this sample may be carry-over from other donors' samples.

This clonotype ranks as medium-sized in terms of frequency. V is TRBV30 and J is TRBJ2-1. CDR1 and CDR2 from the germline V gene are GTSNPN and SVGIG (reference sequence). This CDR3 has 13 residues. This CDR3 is CAWIPESDNEQFF.

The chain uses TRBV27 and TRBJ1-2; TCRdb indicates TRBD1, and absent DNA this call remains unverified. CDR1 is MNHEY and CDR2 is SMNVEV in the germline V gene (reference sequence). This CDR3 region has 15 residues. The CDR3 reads CASTDHQGVGYGYTF.

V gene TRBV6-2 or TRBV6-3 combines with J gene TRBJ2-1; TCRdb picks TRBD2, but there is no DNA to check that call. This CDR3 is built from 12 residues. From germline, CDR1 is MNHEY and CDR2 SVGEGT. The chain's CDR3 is CASTLGRERQFF.

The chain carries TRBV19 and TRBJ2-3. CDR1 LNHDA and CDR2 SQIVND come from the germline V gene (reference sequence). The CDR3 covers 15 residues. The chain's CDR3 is CASKVNSERADTQYF.

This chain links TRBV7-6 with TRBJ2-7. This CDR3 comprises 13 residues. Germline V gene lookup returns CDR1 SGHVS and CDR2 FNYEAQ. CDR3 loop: CASSLKVDYEQYF.

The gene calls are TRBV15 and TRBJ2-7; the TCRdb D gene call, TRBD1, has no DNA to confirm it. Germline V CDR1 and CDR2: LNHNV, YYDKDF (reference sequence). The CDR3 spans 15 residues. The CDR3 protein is CATSTPGNRPYEQYF.

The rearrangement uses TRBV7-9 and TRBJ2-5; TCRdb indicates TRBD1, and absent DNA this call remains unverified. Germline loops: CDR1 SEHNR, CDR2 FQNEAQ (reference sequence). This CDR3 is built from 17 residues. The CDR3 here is CASSLAWAGVEQETQYF.

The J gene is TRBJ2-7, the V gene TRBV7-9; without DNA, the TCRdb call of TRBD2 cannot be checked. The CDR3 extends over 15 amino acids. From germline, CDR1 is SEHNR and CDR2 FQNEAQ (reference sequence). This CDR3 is CASSQGPQGPGEQYF.

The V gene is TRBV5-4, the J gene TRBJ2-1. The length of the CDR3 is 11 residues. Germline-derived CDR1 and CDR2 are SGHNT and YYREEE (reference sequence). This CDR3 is CASSFGWEQFF.